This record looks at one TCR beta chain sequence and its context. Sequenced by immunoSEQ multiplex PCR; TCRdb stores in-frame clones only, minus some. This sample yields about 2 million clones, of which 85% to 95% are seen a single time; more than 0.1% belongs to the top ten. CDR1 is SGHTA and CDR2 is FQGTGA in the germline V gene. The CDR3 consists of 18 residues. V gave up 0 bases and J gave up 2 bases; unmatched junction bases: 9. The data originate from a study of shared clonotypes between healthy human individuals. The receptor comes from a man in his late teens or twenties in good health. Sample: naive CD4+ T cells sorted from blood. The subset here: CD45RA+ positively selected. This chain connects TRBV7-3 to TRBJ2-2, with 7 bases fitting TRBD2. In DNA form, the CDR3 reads TGTGCCAGCAGCTTAACCTCAGGGAGCGGGGCCAACACCGGGGAGCTGTTTTTT. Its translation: CASSLTSGSGANTGELFF.